The rows below give T cell receptor beta chains drawn from one sample of a study of sequential checkpoint blockade in melanoma. Sequencing used immunoSEQ multiplex PCR; TCRdb keeps in-frame clones, though not all of them. The table records about 17,000 clones, 80% of them present only once. Specimen: CD8+ T cells sorted from blood (inferred from file names), collected from a patient given nivolumab and ipilimumab in sequence. All receptors come from a human donor with melanoma. The CDR3 runs from the conserved cysteine through the conserved F or W. The order of the fields is clone size, V gene, J gene, D gene, CDR3 DNA, CDR3 protein. The D gene is left open where the match is weak. The size of a clone is reported for some rows only, either as once, few or many, or as a class for expanded clones.

size: -
V: TRBV28
J: TRBJ2-7
D: -
DNA: TGTGCCAGCAGTGCTAGCGCCGGCTCCTACGAGCAGTACTTC
CDR3: CASSASAGSYEQYF

size: once
V: TRBV27
J: TRBJ1-1
D: TRBD1
DNA: TGTGCCATTGCCGGGACAGCGAACACTGAAGCTTTCTTT
CDR3: CAIAGTANTEAFF

size: once
V: TRBV7-9
J: TRBJ2-7
D: TRBD2
DNA: TGTGCCAGCAGCTATATCGAACTAGCGGGAGCCTACGAGCAGTACTTC
CDR3: CASSYIELAGAYEQYF

size: -
V: TRBV6-5
J: TRBJ1-6
D: -
DNA: TGTGCCAGCAGTTACTCCCGGGGGTCCTATTCACCCCTCCACTTT
CDR3: CASSYSRGSYSPLHF

size: once
V: TRBV19
J: TRBJ2-7
D: TRBD1
DNA: TGTGCCAGTAGTTTCGGACAGGGAGAAAGTTACGAGCAGTACTTC
CDR3: CASSFGQGESYEQYF

size: -
V: TRBV19
J: TRBJ1-1
D: -
DNA: TGTGCCAGTAGTGTGGGGCAGAAGGGCAACACTGAAGCTTTCTTT
CDR3: CASSVGQKGNTEAFF

size: -
V: TRBV18
J: TRBJ1-2
D: TRBD1
DNA: TGTGCCAGCTCACCAGGGACAGGATCCTATGGCTACACCTTC
CDR3: CASSPGTGSYGYTF

size: -
V: TRBV9
J: TRBJ2-7
D: TRBD2
DNA: TGTGCCAGCAGTGCTCAGGGCGGGAGATCCTACGAGCAGTACTTC
CDR3: CASSAQGGRSYEQYF

size: -
V: TRBV7-3
J: TRBJ1-2
D: -
DNA: TGTGCCAGCAGCTTAGAGGGAGGCCTCAACTATGGCTACACCTTC
CDR3: CASSLEGGLNYGYTF

size: few
V: TRBV28
J: TRBJ1-5
D: -
DNA: TGTGCCAGCAGTTACTGGGCGGGGTCCAGTCAGCCCCAGCATTTT
CDR3: CASSYWAGSSQPQHF

size: -
V: TRBV5-1
J: TRBJ2-2
D: TRBD1
DNA: TGCGCCAGCAGCGTAGGGACAGCGAACACCGGGGAGCTGTTTTTT
CDR3: CASSVGTANTGELFF

size: few
V: TRBV7-9
J: TRBJ1-2
D: TRBD1
DNA: TGTGCCAGCAGCTTTAACAGGGGAGGTGGCTACACCTTC
CDR3: CASSFNRGGGYTF

size: -
V: TRBV19
J: TRBJ1-2
D: TRBD1
DNA: TGTGCCAGTAGACAGGGGGCCTATGGCTACACCTTC
CDR3: CASRQGAYGYTF

size: -
V: TRBV4-1
J: TRBJ1-2
D: TRBD1
DNA: TGCGCCAGCAGCCAAGTTTCCAGGGGGCTTCTCGGGTCGGACACCTTC
CDR3: CASSQVSRGLLGSDTF

size: few
V: TRBV13
J: TRBJ1-6
D: -
DNA: TGTGCCAGCAGCTTAGGACCTCGCGGGAATTCACCCCTCCACTTT
CDR3: CASSLGPRGNSPLHF

size: -
V: TRBV18
J: TRBJ1-5
D: -
DNA: TGTGCCAGCTCACCGAGACCTACCGACCGGAGAAATCAGCCCCAGCATTTT
CDR3: CASSPRPTDRRNQPQHF

size: -
V: TRBV6-1
J: TRBJ1-3
D: -
DNA: TGTGCCAGCAGTCCGACCAGGGTTGGAAACACCATATATTTT
CDR3: CASSPTRVGNTIYF

size: -
V: TRBV5-4
J: TRBJ1-1
D: -
DNA: TGTGCCAGCAGCTTTAGGGGTGGTAGCACTGAAGCTTTCTTT
CDR3: CASSFRGGSTEAFF

size: -
V: TRBV27
J: TRBJ1-4
D: -
DNA: TGTGCCAGCAGTAATGGGGGGGATAATGAAAAACTGTTTTTT
CDR3: CASSNGGDNEKLFF

size: -
V: TRBV5-1
J: TRBJ2-7
D: TRBD2
DNA: TGCGCCAGCAGCTTGGGACTAGCGGAGTACGAGCAGTACTTC
CDR3: CASSLGLAEYEQYF

size: -
V: TRBV5-1
J: TRBJ1-1
D: -
DNA: TGCGCCAGCAGCGGCGGGCAGGAAAACACTGAAGCTTTCTTT
CDR3: CASSGGQENTEAFF

size: -
V: TRBV7-5
J: TRBJ1-4
D: -
DNA: TGTGTCAGAAGCTTAAGGACGGTCGCGGGAACTAATGAAAAACTGTTTTTT
CDR3: CVRSLRTVAGTNEKLFF

size: -
V: TRBV5-8
J: TRBJ2-3
D: TRBD1
DNA: TGTGCCAGCAGCTCCGGGACAGGGGGATGGGGGGCAGATACGCAGTATTTT
CDR3: CASSSGTGGWGADTQYF

size: once
V: TRBV7-6
J: TRBJ2-7
D: -
DNA: TGTGCCAGCAGCGCCCGGGGGAGCTCCTACGAGCAGTACTTC
CDR3: CASSARGSSYEQYF

size: -
V: TRBV4-3
J: TRBJ2-7
D: -
DNA: TGCGCCAGCCCCGGGGGGACAGGTCAAAGGGGGGGCCGAACCGAGCAGTACTTC
CDR3: CASPGGTGQRGGRTEQYF